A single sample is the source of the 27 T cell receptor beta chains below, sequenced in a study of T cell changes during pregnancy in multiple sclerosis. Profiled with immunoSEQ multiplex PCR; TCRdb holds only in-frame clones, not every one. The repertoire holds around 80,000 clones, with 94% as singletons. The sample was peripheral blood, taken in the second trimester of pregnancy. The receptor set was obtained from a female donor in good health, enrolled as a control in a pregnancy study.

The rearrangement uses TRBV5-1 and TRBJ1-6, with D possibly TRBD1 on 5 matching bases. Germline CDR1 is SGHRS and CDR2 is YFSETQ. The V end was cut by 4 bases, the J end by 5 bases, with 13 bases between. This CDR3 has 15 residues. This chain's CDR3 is CASSGGGNHNSPLHF. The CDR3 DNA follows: TGCGCCAGCAGCGGGGGGGGAAACCATAATTCACCCCTCCACTTT. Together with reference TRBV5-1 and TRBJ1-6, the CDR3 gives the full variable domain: KAGVTQTPRYLIKTRGQQVTLSCSPISGHRSVSWYQQTPGQGLQFLFEYFSETQRNKGNFPGRFSGRQFSNSRSEMNVSTLELGDSALYLCASSGGGNHNSPLHFGNGTRLTVT.

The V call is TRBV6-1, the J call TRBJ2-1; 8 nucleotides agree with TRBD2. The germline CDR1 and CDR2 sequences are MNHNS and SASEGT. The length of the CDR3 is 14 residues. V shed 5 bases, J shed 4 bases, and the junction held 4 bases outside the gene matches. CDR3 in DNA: TGTGCCAGCAGTCGACTAGCGCTATACAATGAGCAGTTCTTC. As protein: CASSRLALYNEQFF.

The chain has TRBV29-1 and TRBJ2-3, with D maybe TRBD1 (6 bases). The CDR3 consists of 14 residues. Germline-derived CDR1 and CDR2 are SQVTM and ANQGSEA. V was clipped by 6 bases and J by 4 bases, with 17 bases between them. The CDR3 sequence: CSVPFISGADTQYF. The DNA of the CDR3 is TGCAGCGTCCCTTTTATATCAGGGGCAGATACGCAGTATTTT.

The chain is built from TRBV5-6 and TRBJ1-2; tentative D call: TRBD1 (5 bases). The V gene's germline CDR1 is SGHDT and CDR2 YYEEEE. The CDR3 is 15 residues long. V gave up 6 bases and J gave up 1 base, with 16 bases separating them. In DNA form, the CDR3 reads TGTGCCAGCAATTGGAGGGCAGGGCTTAACTATGGCTACACCTTC. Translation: CASNWRAGLNYGYTF.

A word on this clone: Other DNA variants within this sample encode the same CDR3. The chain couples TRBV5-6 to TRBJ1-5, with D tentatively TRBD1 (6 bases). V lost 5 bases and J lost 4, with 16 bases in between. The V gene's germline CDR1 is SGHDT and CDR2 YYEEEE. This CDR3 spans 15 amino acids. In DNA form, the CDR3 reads TGTGCCAGCAGTTCAGGGGATGGGGCTAATCAGCCCCAGCATTTT. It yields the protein CASSSGDGANQPQHF.

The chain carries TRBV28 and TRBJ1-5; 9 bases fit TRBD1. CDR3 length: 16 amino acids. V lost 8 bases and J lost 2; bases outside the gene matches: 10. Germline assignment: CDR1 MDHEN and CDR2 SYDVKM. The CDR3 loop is CASGTYRGRGNQPQHF. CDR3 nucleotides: TGTGCCAGCGGGACTTACAGGGGGCGCGGCAATCAGCCCCAGCATTTT.

CDR3 sequence reads: CASSRTGGSGNTIYF. Written as DNA, the CDR3 is TGTGCCAGCAGCCGGACAGGCGGCTCTGGAAACACCATATATTTT. The rearrangement joins TRBV6-5 to TRBJ1-3; 7 bases line up with TRBD1. The length of the CDR3 is 15 residues. CDR1 and CDR2 (germline): MNHEY, SVGAGI. Trimming cost V 6 bases and J 0 bases; bases outside gene matches: 5.

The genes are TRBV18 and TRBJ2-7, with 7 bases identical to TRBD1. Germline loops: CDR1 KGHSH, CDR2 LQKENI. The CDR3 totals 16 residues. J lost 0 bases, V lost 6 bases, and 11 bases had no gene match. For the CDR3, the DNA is TGTGCCAGCTCGCTACTAGGGGGCCGGAGCTCCTACGAGCAGTACTTC. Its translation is CASSLLGGRSSYEQYF.

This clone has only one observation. The CDR3 bases are TGTGAAAAGGGGGTTTCGGATGAAAAACTGTTTTTT. This translates into CEKGVSDEKLFF. V and J are TRBV27 and TRBJ1-4, with D possibly being TRBD1 (6 bases). CDR1 is MNHEY, CDR2 SMNVEV, per germline (reference sequence). The CDR3 extends over 12 amino acids.

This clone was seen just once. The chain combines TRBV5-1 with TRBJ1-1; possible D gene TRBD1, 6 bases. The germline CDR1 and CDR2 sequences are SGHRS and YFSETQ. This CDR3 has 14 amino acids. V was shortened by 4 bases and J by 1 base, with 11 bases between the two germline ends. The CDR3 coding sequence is TGCGCCAGCAGCGCCGGGACACCGAACACTGAAGCTTTCTTT. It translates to CASSAGTPNTEAFF.

DNA of the CDR3: TGTGCCAGCAGTTCCAGTGAGACCCAGTACTTC. Amino acids: CASSSSETQYF. The rearrangement links TRBV27 to TRBJ2-5; D uncertain. The CDR3 covers 11 residues. V dropped 4 bases and J dropped 5 bases, with 5 bases sitting between them. The germline gives CDR1 MNHEY, CDR2 SMNVEV (reference sequence).

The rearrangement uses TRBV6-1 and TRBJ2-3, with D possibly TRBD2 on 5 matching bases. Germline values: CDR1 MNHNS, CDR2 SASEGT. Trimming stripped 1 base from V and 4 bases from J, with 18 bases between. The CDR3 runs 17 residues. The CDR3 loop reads CASSEESMGVRADTQYF. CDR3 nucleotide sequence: TGTGCCAGCAGTGAAGAGAGTATGGGAGTGAGGGCAGATACGCAGTATTTT.

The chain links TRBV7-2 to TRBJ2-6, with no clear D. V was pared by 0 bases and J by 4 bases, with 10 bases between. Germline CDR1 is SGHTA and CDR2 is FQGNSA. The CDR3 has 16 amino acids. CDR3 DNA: TGTGCCAGCAGCTTAGCCCCAGGTTCCGGGGCCAACGTCCTGACTTTC. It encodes CASSLAPGSGANVLTF.

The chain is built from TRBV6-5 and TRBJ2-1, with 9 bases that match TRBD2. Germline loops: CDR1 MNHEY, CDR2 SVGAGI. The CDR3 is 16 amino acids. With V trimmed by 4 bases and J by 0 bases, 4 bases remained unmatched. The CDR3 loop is CASSSIAGASYNEQFF. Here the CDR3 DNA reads TGTGCCAGCAGTTCTATAGCGGGAGCCTCCTACAATGAGCAGTTCTTC.

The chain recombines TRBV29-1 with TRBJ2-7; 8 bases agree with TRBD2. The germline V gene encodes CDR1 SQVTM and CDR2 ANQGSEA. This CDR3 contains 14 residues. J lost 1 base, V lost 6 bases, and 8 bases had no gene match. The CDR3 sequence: CSVTLAGMSYEQYF. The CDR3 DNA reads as TGCAGCGTGACCCTAGCGGGCATGTCCTACGAGCAGTACTTC.

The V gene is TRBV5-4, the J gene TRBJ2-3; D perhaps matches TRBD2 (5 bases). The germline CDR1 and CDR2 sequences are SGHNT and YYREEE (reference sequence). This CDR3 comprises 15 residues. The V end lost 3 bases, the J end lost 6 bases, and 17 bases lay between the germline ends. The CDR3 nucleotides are TGTGCCAGCAGCTCTGGACTCGTTGGGGTGGATACGCAGTATTTT. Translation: CASSSGLVGVDTQYF. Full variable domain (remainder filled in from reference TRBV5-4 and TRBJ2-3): ETGVTQSPTHLIKTRGQQVTLRCSSQSGHNTVSWYQQALGQGPQFIFQYYREEENGRGNFPPRFSGLQFPNYSSELNVNALELDDSALYLCASSSGLVGVDTQYFGPGTRLTVL.

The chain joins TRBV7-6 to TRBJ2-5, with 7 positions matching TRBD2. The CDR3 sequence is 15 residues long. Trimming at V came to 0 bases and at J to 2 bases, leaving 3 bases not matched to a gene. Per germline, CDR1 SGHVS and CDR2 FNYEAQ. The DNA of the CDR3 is TGTGCCAGCAGCTTAGCGGGGGGGAGACAAGAGACCCAGTACTTC. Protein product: CASSLAGGRQETQYF.

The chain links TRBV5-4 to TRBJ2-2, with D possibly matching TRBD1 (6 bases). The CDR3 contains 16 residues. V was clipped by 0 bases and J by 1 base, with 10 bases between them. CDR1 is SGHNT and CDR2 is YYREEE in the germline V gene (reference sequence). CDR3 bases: TGTGCCAGCAGCTTGGGGGGGACAAAGAACACCGGGGAGCTGTTTTTT. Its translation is CASSLGGTKNTGELFF.

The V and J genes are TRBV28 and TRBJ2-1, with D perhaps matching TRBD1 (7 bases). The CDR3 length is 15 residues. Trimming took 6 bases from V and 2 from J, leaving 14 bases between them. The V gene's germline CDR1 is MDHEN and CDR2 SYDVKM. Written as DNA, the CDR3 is TGTGCCAGCAGCTCTGGGGGGACAGCCTACAATGAGCAGTTCTTC. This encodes CASSSGGTAYNEQFF.

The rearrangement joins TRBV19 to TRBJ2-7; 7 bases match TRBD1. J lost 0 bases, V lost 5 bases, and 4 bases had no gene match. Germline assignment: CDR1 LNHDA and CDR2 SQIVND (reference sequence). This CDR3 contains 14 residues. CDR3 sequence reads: CASSRTGLSYEQYF. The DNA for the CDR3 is TGTGCCAGTAGTCGGACAGGCCTCTCCTACGAGCAGTACTTC.

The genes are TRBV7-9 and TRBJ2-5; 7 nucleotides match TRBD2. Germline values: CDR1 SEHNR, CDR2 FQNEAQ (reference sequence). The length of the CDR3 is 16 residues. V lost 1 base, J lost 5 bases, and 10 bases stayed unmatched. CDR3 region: CASSLGGGGSKETQYF. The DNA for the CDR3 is TGTGCCAGCAGCTTAGGTGGTGGCGGGAGTAAGGAGACCCAGTACTTC. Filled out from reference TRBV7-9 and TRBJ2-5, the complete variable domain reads DTGVSQNPRHKITKRGQNVTFRCDPISEHNRLYWYRQTLGQGPEFLTYFQNEAQLEKSRLLSDRFSAERPKGSFSTLEIQRTEQGDSAMYLCASSLGGGGSKETQYFGPGTRLLVL.

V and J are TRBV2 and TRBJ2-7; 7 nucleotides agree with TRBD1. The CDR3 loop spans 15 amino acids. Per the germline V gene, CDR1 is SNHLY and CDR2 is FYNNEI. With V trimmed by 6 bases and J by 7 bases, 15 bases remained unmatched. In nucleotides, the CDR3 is TGTGCCAGCAGCCGAGACAGGGAACAAGTATGGGAGCAGTACTTC. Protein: CASSRDREQVWEQYF.

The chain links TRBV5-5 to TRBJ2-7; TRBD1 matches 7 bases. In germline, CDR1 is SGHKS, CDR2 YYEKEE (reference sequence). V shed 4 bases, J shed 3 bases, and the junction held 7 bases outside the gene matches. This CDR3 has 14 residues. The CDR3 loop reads CASSPPDRVYEQYF. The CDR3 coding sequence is TGTGCCAGCAGCCCGCCAGACAGGGTCTACGAGCAGTACTTC.

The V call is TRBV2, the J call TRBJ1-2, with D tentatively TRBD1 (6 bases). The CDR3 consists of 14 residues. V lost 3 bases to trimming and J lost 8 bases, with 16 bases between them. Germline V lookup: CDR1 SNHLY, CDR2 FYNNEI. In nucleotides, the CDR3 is TGTGCCAGCAGTGAGACGGGCACAGGGCGAGGCTACACCTTC. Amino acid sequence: CASSETGTGRGYTF.

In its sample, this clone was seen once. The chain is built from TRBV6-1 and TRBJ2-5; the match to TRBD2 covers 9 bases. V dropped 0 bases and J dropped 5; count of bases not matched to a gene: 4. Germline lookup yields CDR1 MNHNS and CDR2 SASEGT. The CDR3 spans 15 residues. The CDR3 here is CASSEALAGRETQYF. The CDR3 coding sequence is TGTGCCAGCAGTGAAGCCCTAGCGGGACGGGAGACCCAGTACTTC.

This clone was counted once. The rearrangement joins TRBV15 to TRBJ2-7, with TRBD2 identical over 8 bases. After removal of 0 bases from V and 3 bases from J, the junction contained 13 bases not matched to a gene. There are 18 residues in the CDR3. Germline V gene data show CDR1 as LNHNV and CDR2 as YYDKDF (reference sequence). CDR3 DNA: TGTGCCACCAGCAGAGATCTCGTAGCGGGACCCGCCCGCTACGAGCAGTACTTC. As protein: CATSRDLVAGPARYEQYF.

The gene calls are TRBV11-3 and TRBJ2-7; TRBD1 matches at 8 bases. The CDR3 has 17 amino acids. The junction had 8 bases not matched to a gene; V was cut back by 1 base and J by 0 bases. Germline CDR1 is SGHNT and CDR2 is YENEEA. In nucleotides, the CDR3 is TGTGCCAGCAGCTTAGGACCGACAGGGGTGGCCTCCTACGAGCAGTACTTC. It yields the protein CASSLGPTGVASYEQYF.